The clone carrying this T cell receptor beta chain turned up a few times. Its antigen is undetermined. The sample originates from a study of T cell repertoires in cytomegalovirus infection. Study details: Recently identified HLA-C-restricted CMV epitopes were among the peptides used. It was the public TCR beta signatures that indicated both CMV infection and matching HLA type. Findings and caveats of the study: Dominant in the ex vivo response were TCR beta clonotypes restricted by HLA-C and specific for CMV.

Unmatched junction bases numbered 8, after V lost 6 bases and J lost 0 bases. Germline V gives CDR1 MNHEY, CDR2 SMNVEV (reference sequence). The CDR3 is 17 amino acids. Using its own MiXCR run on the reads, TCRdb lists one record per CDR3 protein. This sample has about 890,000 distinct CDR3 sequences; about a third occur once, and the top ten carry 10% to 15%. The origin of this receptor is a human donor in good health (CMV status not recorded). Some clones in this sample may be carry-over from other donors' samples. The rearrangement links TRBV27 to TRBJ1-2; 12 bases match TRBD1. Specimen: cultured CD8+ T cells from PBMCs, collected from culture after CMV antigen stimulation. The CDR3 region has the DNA TGTGCCAGCAGCCCGAAGGGACAGGGGGCCGCTAACTATGGCTACACCTTC. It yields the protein CASSPKGQGAANYGYTF.